The rows below give T cell receptor beta chains drawn from one sample of a study of cytomegalovirus exposure and HLA in healthy donors. Repertoires were generated with immunoSEQ multiplex PCR, while TCRdb's copy carries only in-frame clones and drops some. In the table there are around 120,000 clones, 80% of which are singletons. Material for sequencing was PBMCs. The origin of the receptors is a female donor in good health and CMV-seropositive. Each CDR3 is given with its conserved first and last residue. D genes are given only for firm matches. Rows may omit the clone size; those that give it use once, few, many or a size class.

clone size: NA
V gene: TRBV21-1
D gene: NA
J gene: TRBJ2-3
CDR3 DNA: TGTGCCAGCAGCAATCCATCGGGGAATTGGTCAGATACGCAGTATTTT
CDR3 protein: CASSNPSGNWSDTQYF

clone size: NA
V gene: TRBV4-2
D gene: TRBD1
J gene: TRBJ2-7
CDR3 DNA: TGTGCCAGCAGCCAGCGCACGGGACAGGGGTTCAACGAGCAGTACTTC
CDR3 protein: CASSQRTGQGFNEQYF

clone size: NA
V gene: TRBV10-2
D gene: TRBD2
J gene: TRBJ2-3
CDR3 DNA: TGCGCCAGCCAATTAGCGGGGATCACAGATACGCAGTATTTT
CDR3 protein: CASQLAGITDTQYF

clone size: NA
V gene: TRBV11-2
D gene: TRBD1
J gene: TRBJ1-1
CDR3 DNA: TGTGCCAGCAGCTTTCGAGGACAGGGGGCAATGGCTTTCTTT
CDR3 protein: CASSFRGQGAMAFF

clone size: NA
V gene: TRBV19
D gene: NA
J gene: TRBJ2-7
CDR3 DNA: TGTGCCAGTAGTATAGGAACAGGGTCGTACTACGAGCAGTACTTC
CDR3 protein: CASSIGTGSYYEQYF

clone size: NA
V gene: TRBV6-1
D gene: NA
J gene: TRBJ1-5
CDR3 DNA: TGTGCCAGCAGGGGGCAAAGTTCGGGTCAGCCCCAGCATTTT
CDR3 protein: CASRGQSSGQPQHF

clone size: NA
V gene: TRBV11-1
D gene: NA
J gene: TRBJ1-4
CDR3 DNA: TGTGCCAGCAGCTTAGCGGGGGCTCGAGATGAAAAACTGTTTTTT
CDR3 protein: CASSLAGARDEKLFF

clone size: NA
V gene: TRBV5-1
D gene: NA
J gene: TRBJ2-3
CDR3 DNA: TGCGCCAGCAGTCAGGGGTTCAGCACAGATACGCAGTATTTT
CDR3 protein: CASSQGFSTDTQYF

clone size: NA
V gene: TRBV7-8
D gene: NA
J gene: TRBJ2-3
CDR3 DNA: TGTGCCAGCAGCCTAACAGGGAGCACAGATACGCAGTATTTT
CDR3 protein: CASSLTGSTDTQYF

clone size: NA
V gene: TRBV9
D gene: NA
J gene: TRBJ1-3
CDR3 DNA: TGTGCCAGCAGCGTAGATCACGGGAGGGAGTGGACTGGAAACACCATATATTTT
CDR3 protein: CASSVDHGREWTGNTIYF

clone size: NA
V gene: TRBV5-1
D gene: TRBD1
J gene: TRBJ1-3
CDR3 DNA: TGCGCCAGCAGTCCCTCACCTGACAGGGCTGGAAACACCATATATTTT
CDR3 protein: CASSPSPDRAGNTIYF

clone size: once
V gene: TRBV15
D gene: NA
J gene: TRBJ2-5
CDR3 DNA: TGTGCCACCAGCAGAGAGGCCCCTAGATGGCAAGAGACCCAGTACTTC
CDR3 protein: CATSREAPRWQETQYF

clone size: few
V gene: TRBV4-1
D gene: TRBD2
J gene: TRBJ2-5
CDR3 DNA: TGCGCCAGCAGCCAGCGGGAGGAAGAGACCCAGTACTTC
CDR3 protein: CASSQREEETQYF

clone size: NA
V gene: TRBV19
D gene: NA
J gene: TRBJ1-5
CDR3 DNA: TGTGCCAGTAGTGCCCCCCGCTACATATTAGGGAGAGATAGCAATCAGCCCCAGCATTTT
CDR3 protein: CASSAPRYILGRDSNQPQHF

clone size: NA
V gene: TRBV6-5
D gene: NA
J gene: TRBJ2-1
CDR3 DNA: TGTGCCAGCAGATTACAGGGTTTCAATGAGCAGTTCTTC
CDR3 protein: CASRLQGFNEQFF

clone size: once
V gene: TRBV2
D gene: NA
J gene: TRBJ2-1
CDR3 DNA: TGTGCCAGCAGTGCCCAGTACAATGAGCAGTTCTTC
CDR3 protein: CASSAQYNEQFF

clone size: NA
V gene: TRBV27
D gene: NA
J gene: TRBJ1-1
CDR3 DNA: TGTGCCAGCAGCCTCGTCGGACAGCTGAACACTGAAGCTTTCTTT
CDR3 protein: CASSLVGQLNTEAFF

clone size: NA
V gene: TRBV5-1
D gene: NA
J gene: TRBJ1-6
CDR3 DNA: TGCGCCAGCAGCTTTTCAGGGCTAGGCTCACCCCTCCACTTT
CDR3 protein: CASSFSGLGSPLHF

clone size: NA
V gene: TRBV7-3
D gene: NA
J gene: TRBJ1-6
CDR3 DNA: TGTGCCAGCAGCTTATCACAGCAAAATTCACCCCTCCACTTT
CDR3 protein: CASSLSQQNSPLHF

clone size: NA
V gene: TRBV5-1
D gene: NA
J gene: TRBJ2-7
CDR3 DNA: TGCGCCAGCAGCTTGGGGGCCACGGCGAGCTCCTACGAGCAGTACTTC
CDR3 protein: CASSLGATASSYEQYF

clone size: NA
V gene: TRBV5-8
D gene: TRBD1
J gene: TRBJ1-5
CDR3 DNA: TGTGCCAGCAGCGGGGGGACAGGTTATCAGCCCCAGCATTTT
CDR3 protein: CASSGGTGYQPQHF

clone size: NA
V gene: TRBV19
D gene: NA
J gene: TRBJ1-2
CDR3 DNA: TGTGCCAGTACCCGGGGTAACTATGGCTACACCTTC
CDR3 protein: CASTRGNYGYTF

clone size: NA
V gene: TRBV7-6
D gene: TRBD2
J gene: TRBJ2-1
CDR3 DNA: TGTGCCAGCAGCTTACAGCGGGGCAATGAGCAGTTCTTC
CDR3 protein: CASSLQRGNEQFF

clone size: NA
V gene: TRBV19
D gene: NA
J gene: TRBJ1-1
CDR3 DNA: TGTGCCAGTAGTATGGACTACCGGGTTCTAAAAGCTTTCTTT
CDR3 protein: CASSMDYRVLKAFF

clone size: once
V gene: TRBV5-4
D gene: TRBD1
J gene: TRBJ2-5
CDR3 DNA: TGTGCCAGCAGCTTTGGGAACAGGGGTGAGACCCAGTACTTC
CDR3 protein: CASSFGNRGETQYF

clone size: NA
V gene: TRBV29-1
D gene: NA
J gene: TRBJ1-2
CDR3 DNA: TGCAGCGCCTCTTTTGGACATTCCAACTATGGCTACACCTTC
CDR3 protein: CSASFGHSNYGYTF

clone size: NA
V gene: TRBV28
D gene: TRBD1
J gene: TRBJ1-5
CDR3 DNA: TGTGCCAGCAGTAGGACAGGGGCAGGCAATAGCAATCAGCCCCAGCATTTT
CDR3 protein: CASSRTGAGNSNQPQHF

clone size: NA
V gene: TRBV19
D gene: NA
J gene: TRBJ1-1
CDR3 DNA: TGTGCCAGTAGTATGAGCACAGCCACTGAAGCTTTCTTT
CDR3 protein: CASSMSTATEAFF

clone size: NA
V gene: TRBV7-2
D gene: NA
J gene: TRBJ1-3
CDR3 DNA: TGTGCCAGCAGCTTAGATCAGGGAAACACCATATATTTT
CDR3 protein: CASSLDQGNTIYF

clone size: NA
V gene: TRBV9
D gene: TRBD2
J gene: TRBJ2-3
CDR3 DNA: TGTGCCAGCAGCGCGTCCGGGACTAGCGGTGATACGCAGTATTTT
CDR3 protein: CASSASGTSGDTQYF

clone size: NA
V gene: TRBV6-1
D gene: NA
J gene: TRBJ1-5
CDR3 DNA: TGTGCCAGCAGTGAACACAGTGACAATCAGCCCCAGCATTTT
CDR3 protein: CASSEHSDNQPQHF

clone size: NA
V gene: TRBV28
D gene: TRBD1
J gene: TRBJ1-6
CDR3 DNA: TGTGCCAGCAGTACACGGACAGGGTTGAGCTCACCCCTCCACTTT
CDR3 protein: CASSTRTGLSSPLHF

clone size: NA
V gene: TRBV7-6
D gene: TRBD2
J gene: TRBJ2-3
CDR3 DNA: TGTGCCAGCAGCCCCACTAGCCGGGGGGGCCCAGATACGCAGTATTTT
CDR3 protein: CASSPTSRGGPDTQYF

clone size: NA
V gene: TRBV18
D gene: NA
J gene: TRBJ2-1
CDR3 DNA: TGTGCCAGCTCACCTAATTCACAGGGCCATGAGCAGTTCTTC
CDR3 protein: CASSPNSQGHEQFF

clone size: NA
V gene: TRBV7-8
D gene: NA
J gene: TRBJ1-1
CDR3 DNA: TGTGCCAGCAGCTTACAGGGGTTCAGCACTGAAGCTTTCTTT
CDR3 protein: CASSLQGFSTEAFF

clone size: few
V gene: TRBV10-3
D gene: TRBD1
J gene: TRBJ1-1
CDR3 DNA: TGTGCCATCAGTCCCAGGACAGGGATGAACACTGAAGCTTTCTTT
CDR3 protein: CAISPRTGMNTEAFF

clone size: NA
V gene: TRBV10-3
D gene: NA
J gene: TRBJ1-1
CDR3 DNA: TGTGCCACTTGGGGGGGGTCAGGTGAAGCTTTCTTT
CDR3 protein: CATWGGSGEAFF

clone size: few
V gene: TRBV4-3
D gene: NA
J gene: TRBJ1-2
CDR3 DNA: TGCGCCAGCAGCCAGGTACATTCCCCCCGAGGCTATGGCTACACCTTC
CDR3 protein: CASSQVHSPRGYGYTF

clone size: NA
V gene: TRBV18
D gene: NA
J gene: TRBJ1-1
CDR3 DNA: TGTGCCAGCTCAGGAGAGCGGGGGGTCGCTGAAGCTTTCTTT
CDR3 protein: CASSGERGVAEAFF

clone size: NA
V gene: TRBV30
D gene: NA
J gene: TRBJ2-5
CDR3 DNA: TGTGCCTGGAACAGCCGGTACCAAGAGACCCAGTACTTC
CDR3 protein: CAWNSRYQETQYF

clone size: NA
V gene: TRBV5-1
D gene: TRBD2
J gene: TRBJ2-1
CDR3 DNA: TGCGCCAGCAGGCGACTAGCGGGGGCGAATGAGCAGTTCTTC
CDR3 protein: CASRRLAGANEQFF

clone size: NA
V gene: TRBV18
D gene: NA
J gene: TRBJ2-3
CDR3 DNA: TGTGCCAGCTCACTCTATTCTACAGGGAACCCAGATACGCAGTATTTT
CDR3 protein: CASSLYSTGNPDTQYF